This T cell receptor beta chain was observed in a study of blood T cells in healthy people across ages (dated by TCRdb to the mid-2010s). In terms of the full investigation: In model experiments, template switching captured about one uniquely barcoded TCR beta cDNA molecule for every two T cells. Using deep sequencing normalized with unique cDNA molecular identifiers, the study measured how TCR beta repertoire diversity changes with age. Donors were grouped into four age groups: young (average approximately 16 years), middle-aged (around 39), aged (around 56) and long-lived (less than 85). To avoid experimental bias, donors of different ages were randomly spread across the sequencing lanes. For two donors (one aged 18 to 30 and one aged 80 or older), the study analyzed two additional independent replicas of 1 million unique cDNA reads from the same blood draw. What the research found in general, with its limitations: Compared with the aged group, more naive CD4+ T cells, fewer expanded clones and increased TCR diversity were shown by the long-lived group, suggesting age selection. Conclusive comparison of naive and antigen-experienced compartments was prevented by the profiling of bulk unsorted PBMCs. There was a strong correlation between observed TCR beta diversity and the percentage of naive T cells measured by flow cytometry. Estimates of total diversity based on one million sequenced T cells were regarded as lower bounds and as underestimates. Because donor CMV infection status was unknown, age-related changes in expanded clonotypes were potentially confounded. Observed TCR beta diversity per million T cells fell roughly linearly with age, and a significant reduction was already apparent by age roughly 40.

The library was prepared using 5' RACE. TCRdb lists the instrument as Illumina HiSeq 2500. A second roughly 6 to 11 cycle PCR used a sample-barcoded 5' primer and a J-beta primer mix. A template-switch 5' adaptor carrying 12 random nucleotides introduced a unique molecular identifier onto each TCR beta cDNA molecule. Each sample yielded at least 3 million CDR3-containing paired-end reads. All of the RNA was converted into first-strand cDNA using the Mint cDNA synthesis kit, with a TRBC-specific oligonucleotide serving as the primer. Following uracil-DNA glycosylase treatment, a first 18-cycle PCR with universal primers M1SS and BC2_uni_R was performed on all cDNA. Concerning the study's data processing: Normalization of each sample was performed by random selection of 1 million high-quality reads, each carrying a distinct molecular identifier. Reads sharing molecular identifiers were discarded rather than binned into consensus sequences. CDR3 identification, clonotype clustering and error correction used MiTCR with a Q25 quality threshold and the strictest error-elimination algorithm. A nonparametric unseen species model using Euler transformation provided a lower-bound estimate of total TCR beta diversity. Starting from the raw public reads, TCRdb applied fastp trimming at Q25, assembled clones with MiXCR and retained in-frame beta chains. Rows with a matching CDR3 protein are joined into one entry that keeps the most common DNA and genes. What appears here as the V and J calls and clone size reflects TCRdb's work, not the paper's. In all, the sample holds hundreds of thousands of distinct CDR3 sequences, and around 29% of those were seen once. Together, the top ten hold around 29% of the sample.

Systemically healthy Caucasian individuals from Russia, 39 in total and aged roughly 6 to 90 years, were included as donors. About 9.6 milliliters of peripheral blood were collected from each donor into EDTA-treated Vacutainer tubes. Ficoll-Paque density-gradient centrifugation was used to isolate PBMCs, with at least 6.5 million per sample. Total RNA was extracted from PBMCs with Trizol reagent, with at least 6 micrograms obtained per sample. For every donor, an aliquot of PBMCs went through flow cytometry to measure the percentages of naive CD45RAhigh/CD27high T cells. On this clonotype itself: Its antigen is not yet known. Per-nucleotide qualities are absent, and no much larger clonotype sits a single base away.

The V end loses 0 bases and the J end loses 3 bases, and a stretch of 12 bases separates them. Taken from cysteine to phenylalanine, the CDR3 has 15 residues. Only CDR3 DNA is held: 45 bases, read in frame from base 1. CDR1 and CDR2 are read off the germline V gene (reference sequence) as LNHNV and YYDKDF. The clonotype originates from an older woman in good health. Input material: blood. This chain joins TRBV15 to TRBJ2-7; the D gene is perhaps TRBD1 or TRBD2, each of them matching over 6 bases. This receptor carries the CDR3 CATSRDDGGNYEQYF. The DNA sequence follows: TGTGCCACCAGCAGAGATGACGGGGGCAACTACGAGCAGTACTTC. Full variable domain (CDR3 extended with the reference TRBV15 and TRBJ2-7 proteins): DAMVIQNPRYQVTQFGKPVTLSCSQTLNHNVMYWYQQKSSQAPKLLFHYYDKDFNNEADTPDNFQSRRPNTSFCFLDIRSPGLGDTAMYLCATSRDDGGNYEQYFGPGTRLTVT.